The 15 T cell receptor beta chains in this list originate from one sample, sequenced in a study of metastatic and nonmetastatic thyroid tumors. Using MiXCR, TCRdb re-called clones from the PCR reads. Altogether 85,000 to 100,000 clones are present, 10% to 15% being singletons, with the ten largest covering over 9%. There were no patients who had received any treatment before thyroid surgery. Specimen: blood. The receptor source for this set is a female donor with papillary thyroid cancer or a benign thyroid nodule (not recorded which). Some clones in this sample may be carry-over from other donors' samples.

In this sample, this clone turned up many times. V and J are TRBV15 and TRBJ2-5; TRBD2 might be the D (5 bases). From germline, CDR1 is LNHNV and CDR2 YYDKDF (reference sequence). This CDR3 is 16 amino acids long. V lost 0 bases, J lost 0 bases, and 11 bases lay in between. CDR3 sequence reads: CATSREKTGNQETQYF. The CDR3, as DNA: TGTGCCACCAGCAGAGAAAAAACCGGGAACCAAGAGACCCAGTACTTC.

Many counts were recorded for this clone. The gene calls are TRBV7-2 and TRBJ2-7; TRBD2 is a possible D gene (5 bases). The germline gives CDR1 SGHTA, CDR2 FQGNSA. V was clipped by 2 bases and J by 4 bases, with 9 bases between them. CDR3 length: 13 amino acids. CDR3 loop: CASSLFSGYEQYF. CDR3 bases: TGTGCCAGCAGCTTATTCAGCGGTTACGAGCAGTACTTC.

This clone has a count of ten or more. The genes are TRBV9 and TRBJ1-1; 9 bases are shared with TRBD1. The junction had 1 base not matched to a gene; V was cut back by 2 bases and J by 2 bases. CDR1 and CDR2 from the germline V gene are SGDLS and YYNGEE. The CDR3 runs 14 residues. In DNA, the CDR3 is TGTGCCAGCAGCGTCACAGGGGGCAACACTGAAGCTTTCTTT. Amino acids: CASSVTGGNTEAFF.

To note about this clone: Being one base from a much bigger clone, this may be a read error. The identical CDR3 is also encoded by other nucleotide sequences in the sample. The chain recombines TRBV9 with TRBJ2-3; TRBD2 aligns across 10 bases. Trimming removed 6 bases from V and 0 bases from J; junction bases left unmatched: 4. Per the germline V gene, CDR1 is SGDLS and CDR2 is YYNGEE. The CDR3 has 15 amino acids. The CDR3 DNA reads TGTGCCAGCACCGAGACTAGCGGGAGCACAGATACGCAGTATTTT. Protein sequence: CASTETSGSTDTQYF.

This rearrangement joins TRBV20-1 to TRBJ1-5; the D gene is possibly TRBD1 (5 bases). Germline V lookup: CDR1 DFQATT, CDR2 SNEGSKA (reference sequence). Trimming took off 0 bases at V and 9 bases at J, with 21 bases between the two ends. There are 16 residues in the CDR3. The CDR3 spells CSARDPKQTVAGPQHF. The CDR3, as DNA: TGCAGTGCTAGAGATCCTAAGCAGACAGTTGCGGGGCCCCAGCATTTT.

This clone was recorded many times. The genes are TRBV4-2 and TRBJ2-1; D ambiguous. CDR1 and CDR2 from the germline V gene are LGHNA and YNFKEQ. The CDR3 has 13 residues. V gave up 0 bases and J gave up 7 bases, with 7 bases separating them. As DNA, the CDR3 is TGTGCCAGCAGCCAAGATTTGGTAAATGAGCAGTTCTTC. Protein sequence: CASSQDLVNEQFF.

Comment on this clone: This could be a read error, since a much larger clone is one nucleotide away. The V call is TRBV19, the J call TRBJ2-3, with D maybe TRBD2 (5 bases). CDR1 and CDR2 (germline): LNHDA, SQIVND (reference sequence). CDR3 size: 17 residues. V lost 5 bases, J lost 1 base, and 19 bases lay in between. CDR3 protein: CASSFHPGERCTDTQYF. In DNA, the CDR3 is TGTGCCAGTAGTTTCCACCCTGGGGAGCGGTGCACAGATACGCAGTATTTT.

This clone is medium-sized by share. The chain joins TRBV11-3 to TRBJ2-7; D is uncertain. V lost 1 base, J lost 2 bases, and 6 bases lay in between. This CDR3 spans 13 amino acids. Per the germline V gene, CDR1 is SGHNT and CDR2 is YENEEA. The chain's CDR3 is CASSLGTAYEQYF. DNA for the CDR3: TGTGCCAGCAGCTTAGGTACAGCCTACGAGCAGTACTTC.

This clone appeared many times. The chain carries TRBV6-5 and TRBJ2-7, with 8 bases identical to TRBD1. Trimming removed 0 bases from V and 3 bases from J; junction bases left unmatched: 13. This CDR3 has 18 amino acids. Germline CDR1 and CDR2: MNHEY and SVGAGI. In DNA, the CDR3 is TGTGCCAGCAGTTACTCGGCTGTAGGACAGGGTGTTATCTACGAGCAGTACTTC. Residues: CASSYSAVGQGVIYEQYF.

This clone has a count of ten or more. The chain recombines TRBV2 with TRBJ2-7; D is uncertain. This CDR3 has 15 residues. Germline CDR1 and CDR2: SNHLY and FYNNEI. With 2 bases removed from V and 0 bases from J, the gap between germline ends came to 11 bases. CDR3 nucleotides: TGTGCCAGCAGTGAATCGTCGGTTAGCTCCTACGAGCAGTACTTC. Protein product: CASSESSVSSYEQYF. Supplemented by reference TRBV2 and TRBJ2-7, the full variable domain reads EPEVTQTPSHQVTQMGQEVILRCVPISNHLYFYWYRQILGQKVEFLVSFYNNEISEKSEIFDDQFSVERPDGSNFTLKIRSTKLEDSAMYFCASSESSVSSYEQYFGPGTRLTVT.

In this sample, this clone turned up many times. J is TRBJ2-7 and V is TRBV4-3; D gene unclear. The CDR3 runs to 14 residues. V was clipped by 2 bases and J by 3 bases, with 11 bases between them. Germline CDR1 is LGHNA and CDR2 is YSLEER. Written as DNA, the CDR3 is TGCGCCAGCAGCCAAAGACAAATACACTACGAGCAGTACTTC. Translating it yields CASSQRQIHYEQYF.

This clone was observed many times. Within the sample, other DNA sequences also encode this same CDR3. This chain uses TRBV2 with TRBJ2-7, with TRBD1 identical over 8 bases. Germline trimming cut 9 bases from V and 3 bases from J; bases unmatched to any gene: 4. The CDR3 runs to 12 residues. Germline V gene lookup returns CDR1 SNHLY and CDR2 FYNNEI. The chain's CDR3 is CASSGQGYEQYF. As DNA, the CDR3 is TGTGCCAGTTCCGGACAGGGCTACGAGCAGTACTTC.

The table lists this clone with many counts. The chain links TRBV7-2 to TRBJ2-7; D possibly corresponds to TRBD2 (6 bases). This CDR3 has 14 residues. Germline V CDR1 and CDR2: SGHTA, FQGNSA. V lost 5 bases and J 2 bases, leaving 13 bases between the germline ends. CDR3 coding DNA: TGTGCCAGCAGCGCCCGACTAGGTCCCTACGAGCAGTACTTC. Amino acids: CASSARLGPYEQYF.

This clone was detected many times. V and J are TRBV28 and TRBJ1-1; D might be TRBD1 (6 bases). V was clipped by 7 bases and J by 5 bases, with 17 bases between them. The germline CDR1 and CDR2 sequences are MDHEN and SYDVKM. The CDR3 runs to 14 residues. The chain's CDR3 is CASNSGGGRTEAFF. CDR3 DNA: TGTGCCAGCAACTCGGGGGGGGGCAGAACTGAAGCTTTCTTT.

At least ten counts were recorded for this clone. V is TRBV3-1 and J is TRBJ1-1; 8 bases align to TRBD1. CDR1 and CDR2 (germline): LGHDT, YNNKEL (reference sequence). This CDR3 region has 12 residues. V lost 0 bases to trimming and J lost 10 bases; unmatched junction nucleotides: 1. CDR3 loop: CASSQDRGRAFF. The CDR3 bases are TGTGCCAGCAGCCAAGACAGGGGGCGAGCTTTCTTT. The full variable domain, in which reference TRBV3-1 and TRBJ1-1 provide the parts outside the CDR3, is DTAVSQTPKYLVTQMGNDKSIKCEQNLGHDTMYWYKQDSKKFLKIMFSYNNKELIINETVPNRFSPKSPDKAHLNLHINSLELGDSAVYFCASSQDRGRAFFGQGTRLTVV.